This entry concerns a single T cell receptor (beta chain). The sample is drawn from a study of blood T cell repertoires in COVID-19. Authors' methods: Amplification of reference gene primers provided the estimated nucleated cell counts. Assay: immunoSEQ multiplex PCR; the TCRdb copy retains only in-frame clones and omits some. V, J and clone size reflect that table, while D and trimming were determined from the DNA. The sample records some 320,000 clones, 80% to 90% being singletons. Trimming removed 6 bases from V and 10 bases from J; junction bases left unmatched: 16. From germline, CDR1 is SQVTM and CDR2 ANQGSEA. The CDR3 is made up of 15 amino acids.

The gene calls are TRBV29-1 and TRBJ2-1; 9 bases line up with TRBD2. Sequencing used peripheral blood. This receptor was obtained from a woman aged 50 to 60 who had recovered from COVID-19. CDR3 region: CSVGVAGVGVGEQFF. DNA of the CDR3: TGCAGCGTGGGGGTAGCGGGAGTAGGGGTTGGGGAGCAGTTCTTC.